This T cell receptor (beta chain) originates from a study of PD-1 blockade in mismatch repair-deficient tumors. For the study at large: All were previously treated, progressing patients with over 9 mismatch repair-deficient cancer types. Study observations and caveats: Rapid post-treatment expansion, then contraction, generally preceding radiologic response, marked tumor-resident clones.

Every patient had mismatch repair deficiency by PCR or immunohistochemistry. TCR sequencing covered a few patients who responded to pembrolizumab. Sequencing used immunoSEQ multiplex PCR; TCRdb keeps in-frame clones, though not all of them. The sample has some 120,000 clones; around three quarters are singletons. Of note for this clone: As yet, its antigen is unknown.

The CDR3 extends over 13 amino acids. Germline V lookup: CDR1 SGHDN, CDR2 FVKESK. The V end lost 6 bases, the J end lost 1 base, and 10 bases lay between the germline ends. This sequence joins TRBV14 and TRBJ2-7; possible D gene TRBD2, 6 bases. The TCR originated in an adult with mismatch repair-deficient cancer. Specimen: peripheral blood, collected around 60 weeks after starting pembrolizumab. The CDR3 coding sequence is TGTGCCAGCAGGGTTAGCGGATCCTACGAGCAGTACTTC. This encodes CASRVSGSYEQYF.